This is a list of T cell receptor beta chains from one sample in a study of cytomegalovirus exposure and HLA in healthy donors. Here immunoSEQ multiplex PCR was the method, and the copy in TCRdb shows in-frame clones only, minus some. The table lists roughly 150,000 clones, 66% of them singletons. The sequencing input was PBMCs. The receptors originated from a human donor in good health. Both conserved end residues are part of each CDR3. A D gene is named only where the DNA matches it firmly. Size is stated for part of the rows, as once, few or many counts, or as a class when the clone is expanded.

NA	TRBJ2-7	TRBV14	TRBD2	16	CASSDPGTSGSYEQYF	TGTGCCAGCAGCGATCCCGGGACTAGCGGCTCCTACGAGCAGTACTTC
NA	TRBJ1-1	TRBV11-2	NA	13	CASSTDRNTEAFF	TGTGCCAGCAGCACGGACAGGAACACTGAAGCTTTCTTT
few	TRBJ2-3	TRBV20-1	TRBD2	11	CSARSLAGQYF	TGCAGTGCTAGATCGCTAGCGGGGCAGTATTTT
NA	TRBJ2-7	TRBV7-2	NA	14	CASSLVGGGYEQYF	TGTGCCAGCAGCTTAGTGGGAGGCGGCTACGAGCAGTACTTC
NA	TRBJ2-7	TRBV19	TRBD1	14	CASSIGTGTYEQYF	TGTGCCAGTAGTATTGGGACAGGGACCTACGAGCAGTACTTC
NA	TRBJ2-1	TRBV6-5	TRBD2	15	CASSRDLAGGDEQFF	TGTGCCAGCAGCCGCGACCTAGCGGGAGGGGATGAGCAGTTCTTC
few	TRBJ1-2	TRBV5-1	TRBD1	14	CASSVDRGAYGYTF	TGCGCCAGCAGCGTAGACAGGGGCGCCTATGGCTACACCTTC
NA	TRBJ2-7	TRBV7-9	NA	14	CASSLDTDTYEQYF	TGTGCCAGCAGCTTAGACACAGATACCTACGAGCAGTACTTC
NA	TRBJ2-7	TRBV5-1	NA	16	CASSLDRTSRGDEQYF	TGCGCCAGCAGCTTGGACCGGACTAGCAGGGGGGACGAGCAGTACTTC
NA	TRBJ2-7	TRBV7-9	TRBD2	14	CASATVGGSYEQYF	TGTGCCAGCGCTACTGTCGGGGGGTCCTACGAGCAGTACTTC
NA	TRBJ2-3	TRBV7-9	NA	13	CASSLTRADTQYF	TGTGCCAGCAGCTTAACGCGGGCAGATACGCAGTATTTT
NA	TRBJ1-2	TRBV9	NA	16	CASSVESQGQGYGYNF	TGTGCCAGCAGCGTAGAGTCCCAGGGCCAGGGCTATGGCTACAACTTC
NA	TRBJ2-3	TRBV6-4	NA	13	CASSTRGADTQYF	TGTGCCAGCAGCACTCGTGGTGCAGATACGCAGTATTTT
NA	TRBJ2-2	TRBV7-7	TRBD2	14	CASSPGGAFGELFF	TGTGCCAGCAGCCCGGGGGGGGCATTCGGGGAGCTGTTTTTT
once	TRBJ2-3	TRBV7-2	TRBD2	17	CASSLSLAGPSTDTQYF	TGTGCCAGCAGCTTATCGCTAGCGGGACCCAGCACAGATACGCAGTATTTT
few	TRBJ1-5	TRBV4-1	TRBD1	15	CASSQDLGGYQPQHF	TGCGCCAGCAGCCAAGATTTAGGGGGCTATCAGCCCCAGCATTTT
NA	TRBJ2-7	TRBV27	NA	15	CASSPHRYSSYEQYF	TGTGCCAGCAGTCCCCACCGGTACAGTTCCTACGAGCAGTACTTC
once	TRBJ2-2	TRBV11-3	NA	15	CASSLDGNGAGELFF	TGTGCCAGCAGCTTAGACGGGAACGGGGCCGGGGAGCTGTTTTTT
NA	TRBJ1-6	TRBV18	TRBD1	16	CASSPGRDRANSPLHF	TGTGCCAGCTCACCCGGCCGGGACAGGGCCAATTCACCCCTCCACTTT
NA	TRBJ2-2	TRBV5-1	TRBD1	15	CASSTRTGATGELFF	TGCGCCAGCAGCACCAGGACAGGGGCCACCGGGGAGCTGTTTTTT
few	TRBJ2-5	TRBV5-5	NA	14	CASSLVEPPETQYF	TGTGCCAGCAGCTTGGTAGAGCCTCCGGAGACCCAGTACTTC
few	TRBJ2-1	TRBV15	NA	15	CATSKTGTPYNEQFF	TGTGCCACCAGCAAAACCGGGACACCTTACAATGAGCAGTTCTTC
NA	TRBJ1-2	TRBV27	TRBD1	14	CASSSGQGNYGYPF	TGTGCCAGCAGTTCGGGACAGGGCAACTATGGCTACCCCTTC
NA	TRBJ2-3	TRBV5-4	NA	15	CASAISGGVLDTQYF	TGTGCCAGCGCCATTAGCGGTGGGGTTTTAGATACGCAGTATTTT
NA	TRBJ1-5	TRBV5-6	NA	17	CASSKLGGDLSNQPQHF	TGTGCCAGCAGCAAGCTGGGGGGGGACTTGAGCAATCAGCCCCAGCATTTT